This T cell receptor beta chain was recorded in a study of blood T cell repertoires in COVID-19. For the study at large: The United States, Italy and Spain were the sources of the acute and convalescent COVID-19 samples.

Germline-derived CDR1 and CDR2 are ENHRY and SYGVKD. This CDR3 is built from 14 residues. The V gene end was trimmed by 6 bases and the J gene end by 7 bases; junction bases not matched to a gene: 9. TCRdb's table, derived via immunoSEQ multiplex PCR, lists solely in-frame clones and lacks some. The sample carries around 190,000 clones, 80% to 85% recorded once. Sequences were obtained from PBMCs or T cells enriched from blood (not recorded which). The clonotype was recovered from a woman aged 30 to 39 who had been exposed to COVID-19. This chain links TRBV10-3 with TRBJ1-5; TRBD1 aligns across 7 bases. The chain's CDR3 is CAISVTGKMQPQHF. As DNA, the CDR3 is TGTGCCATCAGCGTGACAGGGAAGATGCAGCCCCAGCATTTT.